This TCR beta chain was retrieved from a study of T-cell memory formation after mild COVID-19. Germline-derived CDR1 and CDR2 are MNHNY and SVGAGI (reference sequence). V shed 5 bases and J shed 5 bases, with 18 bases lying between them. The CDR3 sequence is 15 residues long. Overall study findings and caveats: Clones from the second wave (peaking day 37) had unconfirmed SARS-CoV-2 specificity.

This clonotype was counted only a few times. The antigen remains unidentified. Researchers used 5'RACE with constant-segment primers to make TCR alpha and TCR beta cDNA libraries that carry sample barcodes and UMIs. Using its own MiXCR run on the 5' RACE reads, TCRdb lists one record per CDR3 protein. The table shows 550,000 to 700,000 distinct CDR3 sequences, with over 15% occurring only once. This chain joins TRBV6-6 and TRBJ2-5, with a possible D match to TRBD1 (7 bases). The sample consisted of PBMCs or a T cell subset sorted from them (not recorded which). This clonotype originated in an adult woman who had mild COVID-19 (a few samples of this study predate the infection). Cell type and time point are not known. CDR3 in DNA: TGTGCCAGCAGTGGACAGGACTATCAGGAGGAGACCCAGTACTTC. This sequence encodes CASSGQDYQEETQYF.